The source of this TCR beta chain is a study of blood T cell repertoires in COVID-19. Across the study: The samples span acute and convalescent COVID-19 from the United States, Italy and Spain.

J was trimmed by 5 bases and V by 3 bases; bases with no gene match: 6. Germline CDR1 is WNHNN and CDR2 is SYGVQD (reference sequence). The CDR3 sequence is 14 residues long. Original analysis: Nucleated cell counts were estimated from reference gene primer amplification. Repertoires were generated with immunoSEQ multiplex PCR, while TCRdb's copy carries only in-frame clones and drops some. V and J calls and clone size follow that table, whereas D and trimming were derived from the DNA. The sample has 50,000 to 55,000 clones; 85% to 90% are singletons. This receptor was taken from a man between 50 and 59 years old with acute or convalescent COVID-19. The source material was peripheral blood. The chain links TRBV10-1 to TRBJ2-7; the match to TRBD1 covers 8 bases. The CDR3 is CASSDRQGAHEQYF. CDR3 DNA sequence: TGCGCCAGCAGTGACCGGCAGGGGGCCCACGAGCAGTACTTC.